This TCR beta chain emerged from a study of T cell repertoires in cytomegalovirus infection. About the research overall: Carrying CMV and the relevant HLA type showed in public TCR beta signatures.

Findings and caveats of the study: Public TCR beta family frequency separated CMV-and-HLA carriers, including in an independent cohort. HLA-C-restricted CMV clonotypes gave the most frequent clonotype in two of eight donors.

V lost 6 bases and J 0 bases, leaving 15 bases between the germline ends. This CDR3 region has 16 residues. Germline V lookup: CDR1 SNHLY, CDR2 FYNNEI. In TCRdb, the reads were re-called with MiXCR into one record per CDR3 protein. The profile shows about 260,000 distinct CDR3 sequences, roughly an eighth of them singletons. In its sample, this clonotype was seen many times. Its specificity is not known. The TCR sequence derives from a human donor in good health (CMV status not recorded). Some clones in this sample may be carry-over from other donors' samples. Material for sequencing was PBMCs. The chain is built from TRBV2 and TRBJ2-1; perhaps TRBD1 as D (5 bases). The CDR3 spells CASRATQDLSYNEQFF. The CDR3 DNA sequence: TGTGCCAGCAGGGCGACACAGGATCTCTCCTACAATGAGCAGTTCTTC.